This T cell receptor (beta chain) was recorded in a study of blood T cells in healthy people across ages. The donors, all healthy, were Caucasians living in Russia, aged about 6 to 100. Per-sample yields of isolated PBMCs were at least 7 million. Using a J-beta primer mix together with a sample-barcoded 5' primer, a second PCR was run for about 6 to 11 cycles. TCRdb redid the calling of the 5' RACE reads with MiXCR, one entry per CDR3 protein. The table includes about 1.4 million distinct CDR3 sequences, roughly 60% detected once. The sample was blood. The sequence was collected from a man between 18 and 29 years old in good health.

CDR3 nucleotides: TGTGCCACCAGGAACAGGGGCGCACCAGATACGCAGTATTTT. It yields the protein CATRNRGAPDTQYF. This chain links TRBV6-1 with TRBJ2-3, with 7 bases fitting TRBD1. This CDR3 region has 14 residues. Germline lookup yields CDR1 MNHNS and CDR2 SASEGT. The V and J ends lost 10 bases and 4 bases, in that order; junction bases with no gene match: 11.